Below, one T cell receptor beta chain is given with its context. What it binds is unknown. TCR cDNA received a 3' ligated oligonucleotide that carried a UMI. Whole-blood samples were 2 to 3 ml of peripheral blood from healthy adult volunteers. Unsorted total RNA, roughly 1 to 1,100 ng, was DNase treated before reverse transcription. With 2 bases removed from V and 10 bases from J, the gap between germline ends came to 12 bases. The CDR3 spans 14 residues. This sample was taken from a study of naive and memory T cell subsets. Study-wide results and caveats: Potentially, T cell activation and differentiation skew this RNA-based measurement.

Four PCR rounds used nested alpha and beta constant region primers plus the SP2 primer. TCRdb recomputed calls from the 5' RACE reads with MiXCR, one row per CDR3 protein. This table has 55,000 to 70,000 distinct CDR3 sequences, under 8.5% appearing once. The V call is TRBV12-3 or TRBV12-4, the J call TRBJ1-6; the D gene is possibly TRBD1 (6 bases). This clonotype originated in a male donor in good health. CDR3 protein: CASSLTGFRSPLHF. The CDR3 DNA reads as TGTGCCAGCAGTTTAACAGGGTTTAGGTCACCCCTCCACTTT.